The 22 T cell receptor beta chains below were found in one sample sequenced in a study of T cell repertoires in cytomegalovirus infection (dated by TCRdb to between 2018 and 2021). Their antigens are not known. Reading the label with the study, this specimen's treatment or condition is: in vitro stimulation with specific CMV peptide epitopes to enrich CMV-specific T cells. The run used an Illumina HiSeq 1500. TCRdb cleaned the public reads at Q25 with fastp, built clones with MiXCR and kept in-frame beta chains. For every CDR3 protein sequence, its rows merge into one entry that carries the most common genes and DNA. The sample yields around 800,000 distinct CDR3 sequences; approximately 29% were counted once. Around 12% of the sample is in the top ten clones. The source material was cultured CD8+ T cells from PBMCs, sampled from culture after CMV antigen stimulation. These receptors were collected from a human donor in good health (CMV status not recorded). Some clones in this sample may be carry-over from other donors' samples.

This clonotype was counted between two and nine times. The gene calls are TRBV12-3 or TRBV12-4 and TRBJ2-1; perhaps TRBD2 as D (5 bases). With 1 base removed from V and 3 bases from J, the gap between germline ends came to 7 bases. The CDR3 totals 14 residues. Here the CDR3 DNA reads TGTGCCAGCAGTTTAGGCAGCGGCTACAATGAGCAGTTCTTC. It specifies CASSLGSGYNEQFF.

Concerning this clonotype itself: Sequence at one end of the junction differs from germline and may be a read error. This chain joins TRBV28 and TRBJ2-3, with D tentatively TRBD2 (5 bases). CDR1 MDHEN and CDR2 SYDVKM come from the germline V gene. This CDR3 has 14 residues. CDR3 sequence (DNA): TGTGCCAACAGTTTTATGAGGGGCACAGATACGCAGTATTTT. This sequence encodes CANSFMRGTDTQYF.

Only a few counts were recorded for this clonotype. CDR3 residues: CAISVLTATGELFF. DNA of the CDR3: TGTGCCATCAGTGTGCTTACTGCCACCGGGGAGCTGTTTTTT. The chain has TRBV10-3 and TRBJ2-2; no reliable D call. Germline V gene lookup returns CDR1 ENHRY and CDR2 SYGVKD. V lost 4 bases to trimming and J lost 4 bases, with 10 bases between them. The CDR3 loop spans 14 amino acids.

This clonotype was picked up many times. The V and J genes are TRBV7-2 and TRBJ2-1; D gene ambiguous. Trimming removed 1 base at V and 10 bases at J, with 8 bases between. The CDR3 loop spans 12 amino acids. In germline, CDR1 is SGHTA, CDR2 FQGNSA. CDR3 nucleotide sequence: TGTGCCAGCAGCTTAGGAAACCGGGAGCAGTTCTTC. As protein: CASSLGNREQFF.

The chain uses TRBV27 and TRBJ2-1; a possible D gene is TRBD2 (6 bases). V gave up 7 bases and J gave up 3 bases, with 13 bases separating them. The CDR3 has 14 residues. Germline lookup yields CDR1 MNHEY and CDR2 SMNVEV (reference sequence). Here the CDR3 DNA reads TGTGCCAGCACCCTGGGGGGAAACTACAATGAGCAGTTCTTC. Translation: CASTLGGNYNEQFF.

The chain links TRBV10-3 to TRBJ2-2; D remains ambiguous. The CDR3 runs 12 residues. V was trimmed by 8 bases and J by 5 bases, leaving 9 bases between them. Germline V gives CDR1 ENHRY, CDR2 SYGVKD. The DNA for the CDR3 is TGTGCCATCCCTCTTAAGACCGGGGAGCTGTTTTTT. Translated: CAIPLKTGELFF.

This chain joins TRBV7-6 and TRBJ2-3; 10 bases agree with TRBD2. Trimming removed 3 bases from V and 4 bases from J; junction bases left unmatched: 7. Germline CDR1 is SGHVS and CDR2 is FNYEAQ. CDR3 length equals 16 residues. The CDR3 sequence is CASSFLGLARPDTQYF. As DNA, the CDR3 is TGTGCCAGCAGCTTTTTGGGACTAGCGCGGCCAGATACGCAGTATTTT.

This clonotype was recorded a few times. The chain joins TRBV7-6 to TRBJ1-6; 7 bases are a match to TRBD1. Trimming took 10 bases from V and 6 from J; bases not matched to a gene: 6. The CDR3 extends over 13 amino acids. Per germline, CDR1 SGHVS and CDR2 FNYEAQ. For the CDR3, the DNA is TGTGCCACCACACAGGGGTTTAATTCACCCCTCCACTTT. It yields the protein CATTQGFNSPLHF.

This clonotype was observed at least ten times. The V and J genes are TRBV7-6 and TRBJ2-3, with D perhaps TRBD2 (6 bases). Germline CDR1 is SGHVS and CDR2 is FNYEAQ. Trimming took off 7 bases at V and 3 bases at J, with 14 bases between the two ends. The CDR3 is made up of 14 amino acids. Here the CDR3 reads CASTTLRGTDTQYF. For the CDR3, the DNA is TGTGCCAGCACCACATTGCGGGGTACAGATACGCAGTATTTT.

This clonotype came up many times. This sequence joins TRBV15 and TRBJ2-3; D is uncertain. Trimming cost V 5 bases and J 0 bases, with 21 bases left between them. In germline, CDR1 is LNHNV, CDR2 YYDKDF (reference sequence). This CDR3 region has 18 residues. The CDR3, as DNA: TGTGCCACCAGCCCCGAGTGGACGATTGCCTCTAGCACAGATACGCAGTATTTT. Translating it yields CATSPEWTIASSTDTQYF.

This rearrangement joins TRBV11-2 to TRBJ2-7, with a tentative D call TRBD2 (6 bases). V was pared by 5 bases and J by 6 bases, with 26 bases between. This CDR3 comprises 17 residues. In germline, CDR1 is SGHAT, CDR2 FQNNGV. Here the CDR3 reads CASSKLYRDSVGGEQYF. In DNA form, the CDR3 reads TGTGCCAGCAGCAAACTCTACCGGGACTCGGTTGGGGGCGAGCAGTACTTC.

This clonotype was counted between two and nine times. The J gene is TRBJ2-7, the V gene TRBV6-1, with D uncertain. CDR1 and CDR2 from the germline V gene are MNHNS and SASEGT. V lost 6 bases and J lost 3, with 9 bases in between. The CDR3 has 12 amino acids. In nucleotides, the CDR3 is TGTGCCAGCAGCAATCAGTTCTACGAGCAGTACTTC. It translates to CASSNQFYEQYF.

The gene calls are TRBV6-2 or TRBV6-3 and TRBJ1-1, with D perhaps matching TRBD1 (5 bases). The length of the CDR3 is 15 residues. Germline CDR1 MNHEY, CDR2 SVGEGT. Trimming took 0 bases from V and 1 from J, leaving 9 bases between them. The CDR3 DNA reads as TGTGCCAGCAGTTACTCCGGGGCTTCGAACACTGAAGCTTTCTTT. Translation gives CASSYSGASNTEAFF.

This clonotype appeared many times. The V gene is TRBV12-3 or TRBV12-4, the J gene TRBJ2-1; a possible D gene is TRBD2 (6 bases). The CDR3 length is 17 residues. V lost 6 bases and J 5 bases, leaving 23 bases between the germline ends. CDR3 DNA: TGTGCCAGCAGGCCTTCTGGAGGGGTGGCTTTCCACAATGAGCAGTTCTTC. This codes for CASRPSGGVAFHNEQFF.

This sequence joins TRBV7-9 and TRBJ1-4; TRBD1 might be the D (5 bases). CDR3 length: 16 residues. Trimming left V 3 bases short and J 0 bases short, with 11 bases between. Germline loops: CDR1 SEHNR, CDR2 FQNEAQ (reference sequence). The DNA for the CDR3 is TGTGCCAGCAGCTTTCTTAGGGGTGCAACTAATGAAAAACTGTTTTTT. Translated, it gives CASSFLRGATNEKLFF.

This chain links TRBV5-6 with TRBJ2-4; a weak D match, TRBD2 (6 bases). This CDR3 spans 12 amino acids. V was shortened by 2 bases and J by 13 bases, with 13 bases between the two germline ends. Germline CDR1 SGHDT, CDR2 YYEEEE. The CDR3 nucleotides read TGTGCCAGCAGCTTCCAGCGACTAGAACAGTACTTC. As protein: CASSFQRLEQYF.

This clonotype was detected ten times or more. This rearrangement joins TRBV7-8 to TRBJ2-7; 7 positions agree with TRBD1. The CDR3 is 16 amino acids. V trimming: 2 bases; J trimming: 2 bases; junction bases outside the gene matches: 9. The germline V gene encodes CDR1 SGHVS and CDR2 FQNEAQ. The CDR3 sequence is CASSLRKGGTAYEQYV. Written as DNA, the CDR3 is TGTGCCAGCAGCTTAAGGAAAGGGGGCACGGCCTACGAGCAGTACGTC.

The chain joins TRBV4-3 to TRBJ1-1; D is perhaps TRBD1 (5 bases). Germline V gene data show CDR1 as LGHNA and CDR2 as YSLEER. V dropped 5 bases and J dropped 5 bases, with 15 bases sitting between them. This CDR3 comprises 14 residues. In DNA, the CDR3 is TGCGCCAGCAGCACCCTACGGGGGGGGACTGAAGCTTTCTTT. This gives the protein CASSTLRGGTEAFF.

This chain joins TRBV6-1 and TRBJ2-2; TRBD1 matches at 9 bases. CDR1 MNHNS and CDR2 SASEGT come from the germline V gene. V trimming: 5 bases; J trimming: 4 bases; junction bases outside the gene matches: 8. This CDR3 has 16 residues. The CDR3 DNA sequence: TGTGCCAGCAGTAACGCCGGGACAGGGAGCACCGGGGAGCTGTTTTTT. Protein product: CASSNAGTGSTGELFF.

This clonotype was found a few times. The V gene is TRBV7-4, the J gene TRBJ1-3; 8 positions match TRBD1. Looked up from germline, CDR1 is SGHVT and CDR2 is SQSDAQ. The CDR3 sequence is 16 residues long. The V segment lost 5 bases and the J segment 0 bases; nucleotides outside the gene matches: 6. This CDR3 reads CASSPARGLSGNTIYF. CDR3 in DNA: TGTGCCAGCAGCCCAGCCAGGGGGCTCTCTGGAAACACCATATATTTT.

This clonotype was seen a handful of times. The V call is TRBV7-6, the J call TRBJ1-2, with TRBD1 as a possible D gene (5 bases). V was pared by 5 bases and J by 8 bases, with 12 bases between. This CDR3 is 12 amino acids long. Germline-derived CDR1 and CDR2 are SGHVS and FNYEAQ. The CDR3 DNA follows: TGTGCCAGCAGCCGGGGGAAAACGGGCTACACCTTC. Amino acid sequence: CASSRGKTGYTF.

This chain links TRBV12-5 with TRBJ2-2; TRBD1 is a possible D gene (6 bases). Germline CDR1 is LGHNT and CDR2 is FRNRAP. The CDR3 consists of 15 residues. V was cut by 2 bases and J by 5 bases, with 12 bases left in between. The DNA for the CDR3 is TGTGCTAGTGGTTTGCTACAGGGTAAAACCGGGGAGCTGTTTTTT. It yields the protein CASGLLQGKTGELFF.